The source of this T cell receptor (beta chain) is a study of regulatory T cells in long-lasting Graves disease. At the level of the study: More than 5 years of antithyroid drugs with positive TSH receptor antibodies defined persistent Graves' disease.

Library construction for TCR beta used iRepertoire HTBI primers and Arm-PCR of CDR3 regions. TCRdb reanalysed the multiplex PCR reads using MiXCR and keeps one entry per CDR3 protein. The data hold about 300,000 distinct CDR3 sequences, with roughly a fifth observed a single time. Per germline, CDR1 MNHEY and CDR2 SMNVEV (reference sequence). This CDR3 has 17 residues. The V and J ends lost 6 bases and 2 bases respectively, with 17 bases between them. Overall study findings and caveats: Gene preferences differed: TRBV28, TRBJ1-2, TRBJ2-5 in persistent cases. No thyroid tissue was studied; the work used peripheral blood only.

Described time point: persistent/refractory GD, antithyroid drugs over 5 years with positive TRAb. PBMC-extracted RNA yielded the TCR library. This clonotype was counted at least ten times. Antigen specificity is unknown. The clonotype comes from a female donor with Graves disease. The starting material was peripheral blood mononuclear cells (PBMCs), obtained when the disease was refractory, from a patient treated with antithyroid drugs. The chain is built from TRBV27 and TRBJ1-6; D is ambiguous. The CDR3 sequence: CASSNLPGGTYNSPLHF. CDR3 nucleotides: TGTGCCAGCAGCAATCTTCCCGGAGGGACCTATAATTCACCCCTCCACTTT.